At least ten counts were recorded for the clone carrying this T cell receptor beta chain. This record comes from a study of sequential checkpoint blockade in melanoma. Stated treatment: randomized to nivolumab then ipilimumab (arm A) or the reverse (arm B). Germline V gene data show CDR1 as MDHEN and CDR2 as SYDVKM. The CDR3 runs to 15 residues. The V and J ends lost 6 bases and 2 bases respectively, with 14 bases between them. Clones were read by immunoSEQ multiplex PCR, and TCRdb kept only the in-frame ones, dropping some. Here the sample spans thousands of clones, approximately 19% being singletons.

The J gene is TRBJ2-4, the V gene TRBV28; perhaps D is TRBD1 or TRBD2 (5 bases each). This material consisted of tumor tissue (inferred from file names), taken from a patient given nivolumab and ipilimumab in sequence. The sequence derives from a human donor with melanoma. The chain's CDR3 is CASRGQEVTKNIQYF. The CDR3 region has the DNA TGTGCCAGCAGGGGGCAGGAGGTTACCAAAAACATTCAGTACTTC.